The 8 T cell receptor beta chains below all came from one sample that was sequenced in a study of T-cell memory formation after mild COVID-19. One entry per CDR3 protein, called by TCRdb with MiXCR from the 5' RACE reads. Among about 400,000 distinct CDR3 sequences listed, about 16% were seen once. Material: PBMCs or a T cell subset sorted from them (not recorded which). The receptor source for this set is a man between 18 and 35 years old who had mild COVID-19 (a few samples of this study predate the infection). Cell type and time point are not known.

J is TRBJ2-1 and V is TRBV12-3 or TRBV12-4, with 8 bases that match TRBD1. The CDR3 consists of 16 residues. V lost 6 bases to trimming and J lost 7 bases; unmatched junction nucleotides: 14. The CDR3 loop is CASRQRAPGQANEQFF. The CDR3 region has the DNA TGTGCCAGCAGGCAGAGGGCCCCGGGACAGGCGAATGAGCAGTTCTTC.

The V call is TRBV7-2, the J call TRBJ2-1; unclear D gene. From germline, CDR1 is SGHTA and CDR2 FQGNSA. The CDR3 sequence is 12 residues long. V was clipped by 3 bases and J by 6 bases, with 6 bases between them. CDR3 DNA sequence: TGTGCCAGCAGCTTCACGTTCAATGAGCAGTTCTTC. Translated: CASSFTFNEQFF.

This clonotype was counted between two and nine times. The chain has TRBV20-1 and TRBJ2-5, with 9 bases lining up with TRBD2. Germline assignment: CDR1 DFQATT and CDR2 SNEGSKA (reference sequence). This CDR3 spans 14 amino acids. J lost 5 bases, V lost 2 bases, and 6 bases had no gene match. The CDR3: CSARPRTSAETQYF. The DNA for the CDR3 is TGCAGTGCTAGACCACGGACTAGCGCGGAGACCCAGTACTTC.

The table lists this clonotype with many counts. This sequence joins TRBV12-3 or TRBV12-4 and TRBJ1-5; no clear D gene. V was clipped by 3 bases and J by 4 bases, with 10 bases between them. This CDR3 comprises 14 residues. CDR3 sequence reads: CASSFWGVNQPQHF. CDR3 DNA sequence: TGTGCCAGCAGTTTTTGGGGAGTGAATCAGCCCCAGCATTTT.

This clonotype was recorded a few times. V gene TRBV6-5 combines with J gene TRBJ2-1, with D perhaps assigned TRBD1 or TRBD2 (5 bases each). Germline V gives CDR1 MNHEY, CDR2 SVGAGI. The V and J ends lost 7 bases and 2 bases respectively, with 15 bases between them. The CDR3 has 15 amino acids. DNA for the CDR3: TGTGCCAGCAAGAGGGGAATCTACGCCTACAATGAGCAGTTCTTC. Its protein product is CASKRGIYAYNEQFF.

This clonotype was seen just once. This chain links TRBV4-1 with TRBJ1-4, with D perhaps TRBD1 (5 bases). The CDR3 runs to 13 residues. V was clipped by 1 base and J by 8 bases, with 8 bases between them. Germline loops: CDR1 MGHRA, CDR2 YSYEKL. CDR3 DNA: TGCGCCAGCAGCCAAGCGGGGGAGGAAAAACTGTTTTTT. Its protein is CASSQAGEEKLFF.

The gene calls are TRBV20-1 and TRBJ2-1; no definite D call. Germline assignment: CDR1 DFQATT and CDR2 SNEGSKA (reference sequence). Trimming removed 3 bases at V and 4 bases at J, with 10 bases between. The CDR3 is 13 residues long. CDR3 loop: CSARSRNYNEQFF. CDR3 sequence (DNA): TGCAGTGCTAGGTCTCGGAATTACAATGAGCAGTTCTTC.

The chain carries TRBV7-9 and TRBJ2-5; tentative D call: TRBD2 (5 bases). The ends were cut back, 5 bases at V and 5 bases at J, with 15 bases in the middle. Germline V lookup: CDR1 SEHNR, CDR2 FQNEAQ (reference sequence). This CDR3 is 14 amino acids long. The CDR3 reads CASSPRGPRETQYF. In nucleotides, the CDR3 is TGTGCCAGCAGCCCCCGAGGGCCTCGGGAGACCCAGTACTTC.